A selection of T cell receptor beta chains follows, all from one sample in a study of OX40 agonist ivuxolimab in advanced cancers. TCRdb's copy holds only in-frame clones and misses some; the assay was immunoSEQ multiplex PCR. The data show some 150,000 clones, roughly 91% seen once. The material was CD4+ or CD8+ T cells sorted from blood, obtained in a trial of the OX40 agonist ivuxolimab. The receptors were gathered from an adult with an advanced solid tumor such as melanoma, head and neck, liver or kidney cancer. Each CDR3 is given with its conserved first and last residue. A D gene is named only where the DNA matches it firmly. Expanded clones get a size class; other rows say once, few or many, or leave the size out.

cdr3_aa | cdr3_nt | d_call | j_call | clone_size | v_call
CSVEGRENEQYF | TGCAGCGTTGAAGGAAGGGAGAACGAGCAGTACTTC | NA | TRBJ2-7 | NA | TRBV29-1
CAISRSTRDTQYF | TGTGCCATCAGCCGTTCGACAAGAGATACGCAGTATTTT | NA | TRBJ2-3 | NA | TRBV10-3
CASSLAGVSGANVLTF | TGCGCCAGCAGCTTGGCCGGGGTATCTGGGGCCAACGTCCTGACTTTC | NA | TRBJ2-6 | NA | TRBV5-1
CASSSDRGGQYF | TGCGCCAGCAGCTCGGATAGGGGAGGACAGTATTTT | NA | TRBJ2-3 | NA | TRBV5-1
CASNRAYEQYF | TGTGCCAGCAACCGGGCCTACGAGCAGTACTTC | NA | TRBJ2-7 | NA | TRBV2
CASGEGASGNTIYF | TGTGCCAGTGGGGAGGGGGCCTCTGGAAACACCATATATTTT | TRBD1 | TRBJ1-3 | NA | TRBV19
CASSYYPRATNEKLFF | TGTGCCAGCAGTTACTACCCGCGGGCAACTAATGAAAAACTGTTTTTT | NA | TRBJ1-4 | NA | TRBV6-5
CAISEPGQGGTGELFF | TGTGCCATCAGTGAGCCGGGACAGGGTGGGACCGGGGAGCTGTTTTTT | TRBD1 | TRBJ2-2 | NA | TRBV10-3
CSATRQEQYF | TGCAGTGCTACCCGACAAGAGCAGTACTTC | NA | TRBJ2-7 | NA | TRBV20-1
CASIQWGDGKEAFF | TGTGCCAGCATCCAATGGGGCGACGGAAAAGAAGCTTTCTTT | NA | TRBJ1-1 | NA | TRBV27
CASTGTGGVDTQYF | TGTGCCAGCACGGGGACAGGGGGCGTAGATACGCAGTATTTT | TRBD1 | TRBJ2-3 | NA | TRBV18
CASSANTEAFF | TGTGCCAGCAGTGCTAACACTGAAGCTTTCTTT | NA | TRBJ1-1 | NA | TRBV2
CASSPPYPGELFF | TGTGCCAGCAGCCCCCCTTACCCCGGGGAGCTGTTTTTT | NA | TRBJ2-2 | once | TRBV6-5
CASSSQGAENIQYF | TGCGCCAGCAGCTCCCAGGGGGCGGAAAACATTCAGTACTTC | TRBD1 | TRBJ2-4 | NA | TRBV5-1
CAWSVPWATNEKLFF | TGTGCCTGGAGTGTTCCGTGGGCAACTAATGAAAAACTGTTTTTT | NA | TRBJ1-4 | NA | TRBV30
CASSPSGLAGGQRADTQYF | TGTGCCAGCAGCCCTTCAGGACTAGCGGGGGGGCAGCGGGCAGATACGCAGTATTTT | TRBD2 | TRBJ2-3 | NA | TRBV5-4
CASSLAGDYGNQPQHF | TGTGCCAGCAGCCTCGCAGGGGACTACGGCAATCAGCCCCAGCATTTT | NA | TRBJ1-5 | NA | TRBV7-6
CASSSTGLQETQYF | TGCGCCAGCAGCTCCACGGGGCTGCAAGAGACCCAGTACTTC | NA | TRBJ2-5 | NA | TRBV4-3
CASSLARGPKSEAFF | TGTGCCAGCAGCTTAGCGAGGGGTCCCAAATCGGAAGCTTTCTTT | NA | TRBJ1-1 | once | TRBV7-9
CASSESEGWSREQYF | TGTGCCAGCAGTGAAAGCGAGGGGTGGTCGCGCGAGCAGTACTTC | NA | TRBJ2-7 | NA | TRBV2
CASSQDATWGAGVNTEAFF | TGCGCCAGCAGCCAAGATGCGACTTGGGGGGCGGGTGTCAATACTGAAGCTTTCTTT | NA | TRBJ1-1 | NA | TRBV4-1
CASSPWTGGVNGYTF | TGTGCCAGCTCACCCTGGACAGGGGGCGTAAATGGCTACACCTTC | TRBD1 | TRBJ1-2 | NA | TRBV18
CASSFRGQETQYF | TGTGCCAGCAGCTTTAGGGGCCAAGAGACCCAGTACTTC | NA | TRBJ2-5 | NA | TRBV7-2
CASSLLAYSNQPQHF | TGTGCCAGCAGCTTGCTGGCATATAGCAATCAGCCCCAGCATTTT | NA | TRBJ1-5 | NA | TRBV5-1
CASSLVRGTGNTIYF | TGTGCCAGCAGCTTAGTTCGGGGGACTGGAAACACCATATATTTT | NA | TRBJ1-3 | NA | TRBV13
CASSPQGYYGYTF | TGTGCCAGCAGCCCTCAGGGGTACTATGGCTACACCTTC | NA | TRBJ1-2 | NA | TRBV5-6
CAWSVQRQRQYF | TGTGCCTGGAGTGTACAGAGACAGAGACAGTACTTC | NA | TRBJ2-7 | NA | TRBV30
CASSVSPDTQYF | TGTGCCAGCAGCGTATCCCCAGATACGCAGTATTTT | NA | TRBJ2-3 | NA | TRBV9
CAWSVQAYGYTF | TGTGCCTGGAGTGTACAGGCTTATGGCTACACCTTC | NA | TRBJ1-2 | NA | TRBV30
CASSPPSTTTYEQYF | TGTGCCAGCTCACCACCGTCTACAACGACCTACGAGCAGTACTTC | NA | TRBJ2-7 | NA | TRBV18
CASPRWAANTGELFF | TGTGCCAGCCCCCGGTGGGCGGCGAACACCGGGGAGCTGTTTTTT | NA | TRBJ2-2 | NA | TRBV5-8
CASSEALPFFSGRPVNEQFF | TGTGCCAGCAGTGAAGCGCTCCCCTTTTTTAGCGGGAGGCCCGTCAATGAGCAGTTCTTC | TRBD2 | TRBJ2-1 | few | TRBV2
CASSAGTSPDTQYF | TGCGCCAGCAGTGCCGGGACTAGCCCAGATACGCAGTATTTT | TRBD2 | TRBJ2-3 | once | TRBV10-1
CASRAAGSDEQYF | TGTGCCAGCAGGGCAGCGGGGTCAGACGAGCAGTACTTC | TRBD2 | TRBJ2-7 | NA | TRBV27
CASSLSGTSGGYEQYF | TGTGCCAGCAGCCTATCCGGGACTAGCGGGGGCTACGAGCAGTACTTC | TRBD2 | TRBJ2-7 | NA | TRBV28
CASSIGLRDRIRYEQYF | TGTGCCAGTAGTATAGGGCTACGGGACAGGATCAGGTACGAGCAGTACTTC | TRBD1 | TRBJ2-7 | NA | TRBV19
CASSLVRVGYTF | TGTGCCAGCAGCTTAGTTCGGGTAGGCTACACCTTC | NA | TRBJ1-2 | NA | TRBV7-2
CASSSPPSSGNTIYF | TGTGCCAGCAGCTCACCGCCTAGCTCTGGAAACACCATATATTTT | NA | TRBJ1-3 | NA | TRBV11-1
CASSQDSYNQPQHF | TGTGCCAGTAGTCAAGACAGCTACAATCAGCCCCAGCATTTT | NA | TRBJ1-5 | NA | TRBV19
CASRGTARGNTIYF | TGTGCCAGCAGGGGGACGGCGCGGGGAAACACCATATATTTT | NA | TRBJ1-3 | NA | TRBV2
CAISESGGMRGAYEQYF | TGTGCCATCAGTGAGTCAGGTGGAATGAGGGGGGCCTACGAGCAGTACTTC | NA | TRBJ2-7 | NA | TRBV10-3
CASSANGRRQPQHF | TGTGCCAGCAGCGCAAACGGGCGGCGCCAGCCCCAGCATTTT | NA | TRBJ1-5 | NA | TRBV9